The 27 T cell receptor beta chains given below trace back to one sample, sequenced in a study of T cells in women clearing cervical HPV infection. The assay was immunoSEQ multiplex PCR, and TCRdb's table has in-frame clones only and misses some. The sample holds about 35,000 clones. Sample: blood buffy coat. Receptors originate from a woman aged 18-70 years with a cervical HPV16 infection that either progressed to CIN3+ or cleared (not recorded which).

Details on this clone: The read ends 3 residues shy of where the CDR3 ends; the end is completed using the germline J gene. The V call is TRBV19, the J call TRBJ1-2, with D perhaps matching TRBD1 (5 bases). The CDR3 is 13 residues long. V shed 4 bases and J shed 7 bases, with 13 bases lying between them. Germline CDR1 reads LNHDA; CDR2 reads SQIVND (reference sequence). The CDR3 DNA, read in part, is TGTGCCAGTAGTACCCGGGGGGTGTCTGGC. Translating gives CASSTRGVSG. The whole CDR3 protein reads CASSTRGVSGYTF. Using reference TRBV19 and TRBJ1-2 for the parts outside the CDR3, the full variable domain is DGGITQSPKYLFRKEGQNVTLSCEQNLNHDAMYWYRQDPGQGLRLIYYSQIVNDFQKGDIAEGYSVSREKKESFPLTVTSAQKNPTAFYLCASSTRGVSGYTFGSGTRLTVV.

As for this clone: The CDR3 end is not reached by the read, which stops 3 residues before it; the germline J gene fills it in. The rearrangement uses TRBV4-2 and TRBJ2-7; 10 bases are shared with TRBD1. The germline CDR1 and CDR2 sequences are LGHNA and YNFKEQ. V dropped 3 bases and J dropped 3; count of bases not matched to a gene: 14. The CDR3 has 18 amino acids. The CDR3 DNA, read in part, is TGTGCCAGCAGCCAGCGATCCCAGACAGGGGGCGTCATCTACGAG. Its translation is CASSQRSQTGGVIYE. The entire CDR3 reads CASSQRSQTGGVIYEQYF.

As concerns this clone: The read ends 3 residues before the CDR3 terminus; that terminus is restored from the germline J gene. The rearrangement links TRBV18 to TRBJ2-2, with D tentatively TRBD1 (6 bases). The germline CDR1 and CDR2 sequences are KGHSH and LQKENI. CDR3 size: 14 residues. CDR3 region: CASSADRRSEKLFF. The CDR3 bases that were read are TGTGCCAGCTCAGCCGACAGGAGATCTGAAAAG.

Remarks on this clone: The sequenced fragment ends 3 residues before the CDR3 boundary, so the rest is inferred from the germline J gene. The V gene is TRBV18, the J gene TRBJ2-1; 9 bases match TRBD1. Germline lookup yields CDR1 KGHSH and CDR2 LQKENI. Trimming cost V 8 bases and J 5 bases; bases outside gene matches: 7. The CDR3 consists of 14 residues. CDR3 DNA, as far as it was read: TGTGCCAGCACGGGACAGGGTTTGAACAATGAG. Amino acids: CASTGQGLNNE. The entire CDR3 protein reads CASTGQGLNNEQFF. The full variable domain, rest sourced from reference TRBV18 and TRBJ2-1, is NAGVMQNPRHLVRRRGQEARLRCSPMKGHSHVYWYRQLPEEGLKFMVYLQKENIIDESGMPKERFSAEFPKEGPSILRIQQVVRGDSAAYFCASTGQGLNNEQFFGPGTRLTVL.

The part of the CDR3 DNA that was read is TGCGCCAGCAGCCGGACAGAGGGGAATGAAAAA. Translated: CASSRTEGNEK. The entire CDR3 protein reads CASSRTEGNEKLFF. The chain is built from TRBV5-1 and TRBJ1-4; weak D call: TRBD1 (6 bases). The observed sequence ends 3 residues before the CDR3 terminus, with the missing tail filled in from the germline J gene. The CDR3 contains 14 residues. V was pared by 4 bases and J by 5 bases, with 12 bases between. CDR1 is SGHRS and CDR2 is YFSETQ in the germline V gene.

For this clone: The DNA ends 3 residues before the CDR3 does, and the rest of the CDR3 is filled in from the germline J gene. The chain couples TRBV7-2 to TRBJ2-4; D perhaps matches TRBD1 (6 bases). The V gene's germline CDR1 is SGHTA and CDR2 FQGNSA. The CDR3 sequence is 13 residues long. The V end was cut by 1 base, the J end by 8 bases, with 9 bases between. The chain's CDR3 is CASSLGSGDIQYF. The DNA read from the CDR3 is TGTGCCAGCAGCTTAGGGTCAGGGGACATT.

As regards this clone: The read is 3 residues too short to cover the CDR3 end, so that end is filled in from the germline J gene. The chain carries TRBV18 and TRBJ1-2, with 7 nucleotides matching TRBD1. The trim removed 6 bases at V and 4 bases at J, leaving 8 bases unmatched. Germline CDR1 is KGHSH and CDR2 is LQKENI. The length of the CDR3 is 14 residues. The CDR3 reads CASSMGQIGYGYTF. Partial CDR3 DNA: TGTGCCAGCTCGATGGGACAGATCGGCTATGGC.

With respect to this clone: The CDR3 end falls 3 residues outside the read, so it is completed with the germline J gene. The rearrangement links TRBV2 to TRBJ2-2; 7 nucleotides match TRBD1. The CDR3 runs 15 residues. CDR1 is SNHLY and CDR2 is FYNNEI in the germline V gene. The chain's CDR3 is CASSLRQGRNEKLFF. The sequenced CDR3 bases are TGTGCCAGCAGTCTCAGACAGGGACGTAATGAAAAG.

Note on this clone: The read comes to an end 3 residues before the CDR3 does, leaving the germline J gene to fill in the end. The V and J genes are TRBV28 and TRBJ1-5; D perhaps matches TRBD1 (5 bases). This CDR3 is 15 amino acids long. Trimming took off 1 base at V and 4 bases at J, with 11 bases between the two ends. Germline assignment: CDR1 MDHEN and CDR2 SYDVKM. The sequenced CDR3 bases are TGTGCCAGCAGTTTATCGGGGGGTAAGAATCAGCCC. Its protein product is CASSLSGGKNQP. The entire CDR3 sequence reads CASSLSGGKNQPQHF.

Concerning this clone: The observed sequence ends 3 residues before the CDR3 terminus, with the missing tail filled in from the germline J gene. The chain has TRBV12-3 or TRBV12-4 and TRBJ2-1; 7 nucleotides agree with TRBD2. The length of the CDR3 is 14 residues. J was trimmed by 0 bases and V by 4 bases; bases with no gene match: 0. Here the CDR3 reads CASSWGGSYNEQFF. Partial CDR3 DNA: TGTGCCAGCAGTTGGGGGGGCTCCTACAATGAG.

About this clone: The read finishes 3 residues shy of the CDR3 end, and the germline J gene is used to complete it. The chain recombines TRBV20-1 with TRBJ2-1; TRBD1 aligns across 7 bases. The CDR3 runs 12 residues. J was trimmed by 4 bases and V by 4 bases; bases with no gene match: 1. Germline assignment: CDR1 DFQATT and CDR2 SNEGSKA (reference sequence). The sequenced part of the CDR3 DNA is TGCAGTGCTAACAGGGGTTACAATGAG. Its translation: CSANRGYNE. The complete CDR3 protein is CSANRGYNEQFF.

In regard to this clone: The read gets to within 3 residues of the CDR3 end, and the germline J gene fills in the rest. The chain combines TRBV18 with TRBJ2-2; D gene ambiguous. Trimming shortened V by 3 bases and J by 6 bases, and 8 bases separated the two germline ends. The CDR3 extends over 13 amino acids. Germline V gene sequence: CDR1 KGHSH, CDR2 LQKENI. CDR3 sequence: CASSPSRSGELFF. CDR3 DNA (partial): TGTGCCAGCTCACCGTCAAGGTCCGGGGAG.

Worth noting for this clone: The observed sequence ends 3 residues before the CDR3 terminus, with the missing tail filled in from the germline J gene. V is TRBV11-3 and J is TRBJ2-5; unclear D gene. The V end lost 6 bases, the J end lost 5 bases, and 7 bases lay between the germline ends. This CDR3 comprises 11 residues. Germline CDR1 SGHNT, CDR2 YENEEA. CDR3 sequence reads: CASRGQETQYF. Partial CDR3 DNA: TGTGCCAGCAGGGGCCAGGAGACC.

Note on this clone: The read ends 3 residues before the CDR3 terminus; that terminus is restored from the germline J gene. The rearrangement links TRBV18 to TRBJ2-5, with TRBD1 matching over 7 bases. J lost 5 bases, V lost 2 bases, and 8 bases had no gene match. CDR1 KGHSH and CDR2 LQKENI come from the germline V gene. The CDR3 totals 15 residues. The DNA read from the CDR3 is TGTGCCAGCTCACCATCCCTCGACAGGGCGGAGACC. Protein sequence: CASSPSLDRAET. The full CDR3 protein reads CASSPSLDRAETQYF.

Concerning this clone: The read ends 3 residues shy of where the CDR3 ends; the end is completed using the germline J gene. The rearrangement links TRBV6-2 or TRBV6-3 to TRBJ2-1, with D perhaps TRBD2 (6 bases). The CDR3 sequence is 13 residues long. Germline assignment: CDR1 MNHEY and CDR2 SVGEGT. V lost 6 bases, J lost 9 bases, and 15 bases lay in between. CDR3 bases read: TGTGCCAGCAGATCCCCCACTAGCATTGAG. Its protein is CASRSPTSIE. The whole CDR3 sequence reads CASRSPTSIEQFF.

A remark on this clone: The read gets to within 3 residues of the CDR3 end, and the germline J gene fills in the rest. The J gene is TRBJ2-1, the V gene TRBV6-2 or TRBV6-3; no reliable D call. Germline CDR1 reads MNHEY; CDR2 reads SVGEGT. CDR3 length: 13 amino acids. Trimming took off 2 bases at V and 9 bases at J, with 11 bases between the two ends. This CDR3 is CASSYKRLGEQFF. The sequenced part of the CDR3 DNA is TGTGCCAGCAGTTACAAGAGGCTAGGTGAG.

Note on this clone: The CDR3 extends 3 residues past the end of the read, so its final part is completed from the germline J gene. V and J are TRBV5-1 and TRBJ2-2; 8 nucleotides agree with TRBD1. This CDR3 is 17 amino acids long. From germline, CDR1 is SGHRS and CDR2 YFSETQ. Partial CDR3 DNA: TGCGCCAGCAGCTTAGCAGCGTCAGGGGGCAGAGATTCACCG. Protein sequence: CASSLAASGGRDSP. The CDR3 in full is CASSLAASGGRDSPLFF.

For this clone: The read ends 3 residues shy of where the CDR3 ends; the end is completed using the germline J gene. The chain combines TRBV2 with TRBJ1-6; D uncertain. CDR3 length: 13 amino acids. The ends were cut back, 4 bases at V and 6 bases at J, with 7 bases in the middle. Germline loops: CDR1 SNHLY, CDR2 FYNNEI. The CDR3 reads CASSAALNSPLHF. The sequenced CDR3 bases are TGTGCCAGCAGTGCCGCGCTTAATTCACCC.

As to this clone: Read coverage stops 3 residues before the CDR3 terminus; the germline J gene supplies the remainder. The genes are TRBV18 and TRBJ2-7, with TRBD2 identical over 8 bases. The germline gives CDR1 KGHSH, CDR2 LQKENI. This CDR3 is built from 14 residues. The V segment lost 0 bases and the J segment 2 bases; nucleotides outside the gene matches: 0. The CDR3 sequence: CASSPPGLAYEQYF. The covered CDR3 bases are TGTGCCAGCTCACCACCGGGACTAGCCTACGAG.

On this clone: The read terminates 3 residues before the CDR3 end, so the remaining end is supplied by the germline J gene. The rearrangement links TRBV2 to TRBJ1-2; D call uncertain. This CDR3 is built from 13 residues. Germline V gene lookup returns CDR1 SNHLY and CDR2 FYNNEI. The chain's CDR3 is CASRWTLIDGYTF. The CDR3 bases that were read are TGTGCCAGCAGATGGACTCTCATCGACGGC.

This CDR3 is CASSIGVEAARGNPLHF. The part of the CDR3 DNA that was read is TGTGCCAGTAGTATAGGGGTTGAGGCGGCGAGGGGAAACCCC. This chain joins TRBV19 and TRBJ1-6; TRBD1 is a possible D gene (5 bases). The CDR3 is cut off 3 residues early in the read; its end comes from the germline J gene. Germline V gene lookup returns CDR1 LNHDA and CDR2 SQIVND (reference sequence). This CDR3 is 17 amino acids long.

Note on this clone: The DNA ends 3 residues before the CDR3 does, and the rest of the CDR3 is filled in from the germline J gene. The rearrangement links TRBV5-1 to TRBJ1-2, with 9 bases lining up with TRBD1. CDR3 size: 16 residues. The V segment lost 4 bases and the J segment 4 bases; nucleotides outside the gene matches: 11. Germline CDR1 and CDR2: SGHRS and YFSETQ. The covered CDR3 bases are TGCGCCAGCAGCCCGGGACAGGGCTTCCTAGGCTATGGC. It yields the protein CASSPGQGFLGYG. The complete CDR3 reads CASSPGQGFLGYGYTF. Full variable domain (rest looked up from reference TRBV5-1 and TRBJ1-2): KAGVTQTPRYLIKTRGQQVTLSCSPISGHRSVSWYQQTPGQGLQFLFEYFSETQRNKGNFPGRFSGRQFSNSRSEMNVSTLELGDSALYLCASSPGQGFLGYGYTFGSGTRLTVV.

CDR3 bases read: TGTGCCAGCAGTGACTTGTCGGTCGGGGGGGGAAAAGAGACC. It codes for CASSDLSVGGGKET. The whole CDR3 protein is CASSDLSVGGGKETQYF. J is TRBJ2-5 and V is TRBV2; TRBD2 matches 8 bases. Read sequence stops 3 residues before the CDR3 end, and the germline J gene provides the missing end. The germline V gene encodes CDR1 SNHLY and CDR2 FYNNEI. After removal of 3 bases from V and 3 bases from J, the junction contained 12 bases not matched to a gene. The CDR3 has 17 amino acids.

The CDR3 here is CASSSVVGYTF. CDR3 bases read: TGTGCCAGTAGTTCGGTTGTCGGC. The chain is built from TRBV19 and TRBJ1-2, with D unclear. The observed sequence ends 3 residues before the CDR3 terminus, with the missing tail filled in from the germline J gene. The CDR3 runs to 11 residues. Germline CDR1 and CDR2: LNHDA and SQIVND (reference sequence). The complete variable domain, with remaining parts taken from reference TRBV19 and TRBJ1-2, reads DGGITQSPKYLFRKEGQNVTLSCEQNLNHDAMYWYRQDPGQGLRLIYYSQIVNDFQKGDIAEGYSVSREKKESFPLTVTSAQKNPTAFYLCASSSVVGYTFGSGTRLTVV.

For this clone: The read finishes 3 residues shy of the CDR3 end, and the germline J gene is used to complete it. V is TRBV5-4 and J is TRBJ2-3, with 13 nucleotides matching TRBD2. This CDR3 spans 15 amino acids. With 1 base clipped from V and 5 bases from J, the junction kept 1 base outside the gene matches. In germline, CDR1 is SGHNT, CDR2 YYREEE (reference sequence). This CDR3 is CASSLTSGRGDTQYF. The CDR3 bases that were read are TGTGCCAGCAGCTTGACTAGCGGGAGGGGAGATACG.

Comment on this clone: The CDR3 goes on 3 residues after the read ends, and that part is filled in from the germline J gene. The chain couples TRBV7-9 to TRBJ1-1; tentative D call: TRBD1 (5 bases). Trimming shortened V by 1 base and J by 0 bases, and 9 bases separated the two germline ends. The CDR3 consists of 15 residues. CDR1 is SEHNR, CDR2 FQNEAQ, per germline (reference sequence). The CDR3 is CASSLVPGMNTEAFF. The covered CDR3 bases are TGTGCCAGCAGCTTAGTCCCAGGGATGAACACTGAA.

Worth noting for this clone: The missing CDR3 end, 3 residues past where the read stops, is filled in from the germline J gene. J is TRBJ1-2 and V is TRBV5-1, with D possibly being TRBD1 (6 bases). With 4 bases removed from V and 7 bases from J, the gap between germline ends came to 17 bases. Germline V CDR1 and CDR2: SGHRS, YFSETQ. The CDR3 sequence is 14 residues long. CDR3: CASSLMGANGGYTF. The sequenced CDR3 bases are TGCGCCAGCAGCCTCATGGGGGCGAATGGTGGC.